This TCR beta chain comes out of a study of metastatic and nonmetastatic thyroid tumors. Study-wide background: Malignant thyroid and benign thyroid patients provided blood and tumor or nodule tissue whose repertoires were compared.

With respect to this clone: What it binds is not known.

Authors' methods: Construction of a distant-metastasis classifier for papillary thyroid cancer relied on CDR3 differences across clinicopathological groups. MiXCR was used by TCRdb to re-call the PCR reads. TCRdb, not the original authors, processed these V and J calls. This repertoire shows under 6,500 clones, 30% to 35% found once; its top ten account for roughly a sixth. There were no patients who had received any treatment before thyroid surgery. Study results and caveats: In both blood and tumor samples, TCR beta diversity was reported significantly higher for malignant than benign nodules.

The origin of this receptor is a female donor with papillary thyroid cancer or a benign thyroid nodule (not recorded which). Some clones in this sample may be carry-over from other donors' samples. Sequencing was carried out using adjacent normal tissue.

The DNA for the CDR3 is TGTGCCAGCAGCTCCGTGACGGGGATCTACGAGCAGTACTTC. Amino acids: CASSSVTGIYEQYF. The chain recombines TRBV2 with TRBJ2-7, with a tentative D call TRBD2 (5 bases). Per the germline V gene, CDR1 is SNHLY and CDR2 is FYNNEI. The CDR3 consists of 14 residues. The V end was cut by 6 bases, the J end by 3 bases, with 15 bases between.